The 15 T cell receptor beta chains below were found in one sample sequenced in a study of T cell changes during pregnancy in multiple sclerosis (dated by TCRdb to about 2019). Libraries were built with the immunoSEQ multiplex PCR assay. What TCRdb holds here is the immuneACCESS table cut down to in-frame rearrangements. Part of the clones is not present; checked against another copy, under half of the missing clones reflect an unresolved V gene, and the others are unexplained. Recorded for this sample are just under 40,000 clones; approximately 90% of them occurred a single time. The ten biggest clones cover 0.4% to 0.6% of the sample. Sequenced material: CD4+ T cells from peripheral blood mononuclear cells, taken in the first trimester of pregnancy. Receptors were obtained from a female donor in good health, enrolled as a control in a pregnancy study.

This sequence joins TRBV6-5 and TRBJ1-1; the D gene is possibly TRBD1 (5 bases). CDR1 is MNHEY, CDR2 SVGAGI, per germline. This CDR3 spans 14 amino acids. V shed 2 bases and J shed 9 bases, with 16 bases lying between them. CDR3 DNA: TGTGCCAGCAGTTACGGGGGGGGTGAAGGGAAAGCTTTCTTT. It encodes CASSYGGGEGKAFF.

The chain couples TRBV7-2 to TRBJ1-5; unclear D gene. Germline V CDR1 and CDR2: SGHTA, FQGNSA. The CDR3 totals 15 residues. V lost 5 bases to trimming and J lost 3 bases, with 14 bases between them. CDR3 sequence: CASSPLPGLNQPQHF. CDR3 in DNA: TGTGCCAGCAGCCCGCTCCCGGGTCTCAATCAGCCCCAGCATTTT.

This chain joins TRBV15 and TRBJ2-2; D remains unclear. From germline, CDR1 is LNHNV and CDR2 YYDKDF (reference sequence). Between the trimmed V and J ends, which lost 0 bases and 2 bases, there was a span of 13 bases. CDR3 length: 17 amino acids. The CDR3 region is CATSRDLAATNTGELFF. The CDR3 DNA is TGTGCCACCAGCAGAGATTTGGCGGCAACAAACACCGGGGAGCTGTTTTTT.

The chain is built from TRBV18 and TRBJ2-1; 11 bases map to TRBD2. The germline gives CDR1 KGHSH, CDR2 LQKENI. The CDR3 runs 14 residues. V lost 0 bases and J lost 13; bases outside the gene matches: 5. The CDR3 DNA is TGTGCCAGCTCACCACCGTTGCTAGCGGGGGGTCAGTTCTTC. Protein sequence: CASSPPLLAGGQFF.

The chain is built from TRBV19 and TRBJ2-5, with a possible D match to TRBD2 (6 bases). V was pared by 7 bases and J by 4 bases, with 10 bases between. This CDR3 spans 12 amino acids. Germline CDR1 reads LNHDA; CDR2 reads SQIVND (reference sequence). The CDR3 region is CASKEGPETQYF. The CDR3 nucleotides read TGTGCCAGTAAGGAGGGCCCAGAGACCCAGTACTTC.

The chain joins TRBV11-2 to TRBJ2-3, with 8 bases aligning to TRBD1. The CDR3 length is 14 residues. V shed 3 bases and J 3 bases; nucleotides not matched to a gene: 2. Germline V lookup: CDR1 SGHAT, CDR2 FQNNGV. The CDR3 sequence is CASSFDRGTDTQYF. In DNA form, the CDR3 reads TGTGCCAGCAGCTTCGACAGGGGAACAGATACGCAGTATTTT.

This clone has just one count. The J gene is TRBJ2-6, the V gene TRBV28; D is unclear. Trimming removed 6 bases from V and 1 base from J, with 10 bases in between. CDR1 and CDR2 from the germline V gene are MDHEN and SYDVKM. The CDR3 covers 15 residues. The CDR3 reads CASSLRSSGANVLTF. CDR3 DNA: TGTGCCAGCAGCCTCAGGTCATCTGGGGCCAACGTCCTGACTTTC.

The rearrangement links TRBV7-2 to TRBJ1-1; weak D call: TRBD1 (6 bases). V gave up 5 bases and J gave up 2 bases, with 9 bases separating them. The CDR3 totals 13 residues. Germline loops: CDR1 SGHTA, CDR2 FQGNSA. The CDR3 sequence is CASSPDSNTEAFF. The CDR3 DNA reads TGTGCCAGCAGCCCGGACAGCAACACTGAAGCTTTCTTT.

This chain joins TRBV7-2 and TRBJ1-1; D ambiguous. Germline CDR1 SGHTA, CDR2 FQGNSA. This CDR3 spans 13 amino acids. Trimming took off 2 bases at V and 8 bases at J, with 12 bases between the two ends. The CDR3 nucleotides read TGTGCCAGCAGCTTAAGTGGGAGACTCGAAGCTTTCTTT. Amino acid sequence: CASSLSGRLEAFF.

The chain is built from TRBV19 and TRBJ2-3, with 8 bases identical to TRBD2. Trimming removed 4 bases from V and 5 bases from J; junction bases left unmatched: 5. Germline V CDR1 and CDR2: LNHDA, SQIVND (reference sequence). The CDR3 totals 14 residues. CDR3 sequence reads: CASSTAGGLDTQYF. As DNA, the CDR3 is TGTGCCAGTAGTACGGCGGGGGGACTAGATACGCAGTATTTT.

DNA for the CDR3: TGTGCCAGCAGCTTAGTGGGCGCTCCAGGGGAGACCCAGTACTTC. Translated: CASSLVGAPGETQYF. The rearrangement uses TRBV11-3 and TRBJ2-5; maybe TRBD1 (5 bases). V was trimmed by 1 base and J by 5 bases, leaving 14 bases between them. The CDR3 loop spans 15 amino acids. Germline assignment: CDR1 SGHNT and CDR2 YENEEA.

This clone was detected only once. The V gene is TRBV14, the J gene TRBJ1-4, with D perhaps TRBD1 (6 bases). This CDR3 is 15 amino acids long. The V end lost 2 bases, the J end lost 7 bases, and 14 bases lay between the germline ends. Looked up from germline, CDR1 is SGHDN and CDR2 is FVKESK. The CDR3 DNA sequence: TGTGCCAGCAGCCAAATGGGGGCAGGGATTGAAAAACTGTTTTTT. This gives the protein CASSQMGAGIEKLFF.

The V gene is TRBV27, the J gene TRBJ2-7, with D maybe TRBD1 (6 bases). The CDR3 has 14 amino acids. Trimming pared 6 bases from V and 0 bases from J, leaving 12 bases between. The germline gives CDR1 MNHEY, CDR2 SMNVEV (reference sequence). The CDR3 loop reads CASRKNRDSYEQYF. The CDR3 nucleotides read TGTGCCAGCAGGAAGAACAGGGACTCCTACGAGCAGTACTTC.

This CDR3 reads CASSGQGRNTGELFF. The CDR3 DNA sequence: TGTGCCAGCAGCGGCCAGGGGCGGAACACCGGGGAGCTGTTTTTT. The V and J genes are TRBV11-2 and TRBJ2-2; D may be TRBD1 (6 bases). Per the germline V gene, CDR1 is SGHAT and CDR2 is FQNNGV. Trimming shortened V by 5 bases and J by 1 base, and 11 bases separated the two germline ends. The CDR3 consists of 15 residues.

The chain uses TRBV30 and TRBJ2-2; 11 nucleotides line up with TRBD2. Trimming took 3 bases from V and 3 from J; bases not matched to a gene: 9. This CDR3 is built from 17 residues. The germline V gene has CDR1 GTSNPN and CDR2 SVGIG (reference sequence). The CDR3 protein is CAWRPRTSGFYTGELFF. CDR3 bases: TGTGCCTGGAGACCGAGGACTAGCGGGTTTTACACCGGGGAGCTGTTTTTT.